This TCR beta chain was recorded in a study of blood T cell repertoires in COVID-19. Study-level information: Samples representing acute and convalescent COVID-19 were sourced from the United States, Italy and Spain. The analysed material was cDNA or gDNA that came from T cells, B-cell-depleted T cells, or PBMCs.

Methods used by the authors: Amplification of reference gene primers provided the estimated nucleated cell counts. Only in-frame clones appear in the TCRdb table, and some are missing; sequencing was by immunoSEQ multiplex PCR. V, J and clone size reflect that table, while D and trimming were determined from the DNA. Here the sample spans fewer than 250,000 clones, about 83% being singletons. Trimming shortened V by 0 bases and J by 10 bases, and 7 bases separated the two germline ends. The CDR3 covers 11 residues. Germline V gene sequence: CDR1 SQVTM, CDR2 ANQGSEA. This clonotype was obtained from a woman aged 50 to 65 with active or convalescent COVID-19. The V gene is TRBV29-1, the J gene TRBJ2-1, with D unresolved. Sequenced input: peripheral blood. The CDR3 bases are TGCAGCGTTGAAGACGCAGTGGAGCAGTTCTTC. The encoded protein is CSVEDAVEQFF.